The present T cell receptor beta chain was sequenced within a study of T cell responses to AZD1222 COVID-19 vaccine. This clone was counted a single time. From germline, CDR1 is LGHDT and CDR2 YNNKEL (reference sequence). This CDR3 has 14 amino acids. Trimming left V 1 base short and J 10 bases short, with 11 bases between. Sequencing was performed with immunoSEQ multiplex PCR; in TCRdb, only in-frame clones are kept and a portion is missing. The sample has roughly 140,000 clones, 75% to 85% seen once; the top ten hold about 3.8%. The chain recombines TRBV3-1 (or the pseudogene TRBV3-2) with TRBJ1-6; D gene unclear. The sample consisted of peripheral blood, taken on day 0 of MenACWY control vaccination. This receptor was taken from an adult in good health. In DNA, the CDR3 is TGTGCCAGCAGCCAAGTAAAAGTTAGATCACCCCTCCACTTT. Translated: CASSQVKVRSPLHF.